This entry features one T cell receptor beta chain sequence. The CDR3 spans 17 residues. Trimming cost V 2 bases and J 1 base; bases outside gene matches: 5. Germline assignment: CDR1 ENHRY and CDR2 SYGVKD. This specimen comes from a study of cytomegalovirus exposure and HLA in healthy donors. Both 60 Vbeta primers and 13 Jbeta primers went into the PCR. Generated by immunoSEQ multiplex PCR, the TCRdb table keeps only in-frame clones and is missing some. The top ten hold about 2.2% of the sample, which has some 150,000 clones, roughly 75% seen once. The sequencing input was PBMCs. The TCR sequence derives from a man between 25 and 39 years old in good health and CMV-seronegative. V and J are TRBV10-3 and TRBJ2-3, with 11 bases matching TRBD2. The CDR3 sequence: CAISEPLTSGGTDTQYF. CDR3 sequence (DNA): TGTGCCATCAGTGAGCCCCTGACTAGCGGGGGCACAGATACGCAGTATTTT.